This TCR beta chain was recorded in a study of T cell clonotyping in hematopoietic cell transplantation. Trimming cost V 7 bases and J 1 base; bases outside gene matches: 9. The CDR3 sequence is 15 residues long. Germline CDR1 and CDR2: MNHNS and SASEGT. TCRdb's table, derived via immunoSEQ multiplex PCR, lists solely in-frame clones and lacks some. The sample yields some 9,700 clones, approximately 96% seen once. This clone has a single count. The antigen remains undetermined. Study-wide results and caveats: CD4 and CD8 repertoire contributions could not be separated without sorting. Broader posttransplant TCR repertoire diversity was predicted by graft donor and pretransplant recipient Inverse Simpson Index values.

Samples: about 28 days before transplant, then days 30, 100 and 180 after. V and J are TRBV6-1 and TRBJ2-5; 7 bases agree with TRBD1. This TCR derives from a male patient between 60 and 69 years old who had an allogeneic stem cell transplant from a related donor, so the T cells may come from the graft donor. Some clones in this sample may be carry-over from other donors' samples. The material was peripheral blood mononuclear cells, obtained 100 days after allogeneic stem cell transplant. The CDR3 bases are TGTGCCAGCACTGAGGACAGGTCCTCCCAAGAGACCCAGTACTTC. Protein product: CASTEDRSSQETQYF.